Following are 31 T cell receptor beta chains from one sample sequenced in a study of T-cell reconstitution after alpha-beta-depleted transplantation in children. Library preparation (for TCRbeta) was performed with unique molecular identifiers. TCRdb recomputed calls from the PCR reads with MiXCR, one row per CDR3 protein. Here the sample spans over 550,000 distinct CDR3 sequences, about 10% being singletons. The input for sequencing was PBMCs from the stem cell graft donor, taken from the stem cell graft. The receptor set was obtained from a human donor who donated a stem cell graft to a child with acute myeloid leukemia.

The CDR3: CASSVAGLNQPQHF. In DNA form, the CDR3 reads TGTGCCAGCAGTGTGGCCGGACTTAATCAGCCCCAGCATTTT. The V call is TRBV2, the J call TRBJ1-5; the D is unclear. Germline values: CDR1 SNHLY, CDR2 FYNNEI. The CDR3 totals 14 residues. V gave up 4 bases and J gave up 4 bases, with 11 bases separating them. Looking up the rest from reference TRBV2 and TRBJ1-5 gives the full variable domain: EPEVTQTPSHQVTQMGQEVILRCVPISNHLYFYWYRQILGQKVEFLVSFYNNEISEKSEIFDDQFSVERPDGSNFTLKIRSTKLEDSAMYFCASSVAGLNQPQHFGDGTRLSIL.

This clonotype was observed at least ten times. The chain carries TRBV20-1 and TRBJ2-2; TRBD2 matches 9 bases. The junction had 6 bases not matched to a gene; V was cut back by 6 bases and J by 1 base. Germline assignment: CDR1 DFQATT and CDR2 SNEGSKA (reference sequence). The CDR3 is 15 residues long. The CDR3 is CSASGLALNTGELFF. In DNA form, the CDR3 reads TGCAGTGCGTCGGGACTAGCCCTGAACACCGGGGAGCTGTTTTTT.

This clonotype turned up a few times. This chain links TRBV30 with TRBJ2-2; 8 bases align to TRBD1. The V segment lost 7 bases and the J segment 2 bases; nucleotides outside the gene matches: 3. CDR1 is GTSNPN, CDR2 SVGIG, per germline (reference sequence). The CDR3 runs to 13 residues. The DNA of the CDR3 is TGTGCCTCGGACAGGGCCAACACCGGGGAGCTGTTTTTT. As protein: CASDRANTGELFF.

This clonotype was seen ten or more times. The CDR3 DNA sequence: TGTGCCACCAGCAGAGATAATTACAGGGGCAATGAGCAGTTCTTC. Protein sequence: CATSRDNYRGNEQFF. The chain uses TRBV15 and TRBJ2-1, with 7 bases lining up with TRBD1. V was clipped by 0 bases and J by 6 bases; unmatched bases: 5. Per germline, CDR1 LNHNV and CDR2 YYDKDF (reference sequence). CDR3 length: 15 amino acids.

This clonotype was seen only a few times. This chain joins TRBV11-2 and TRBJ2-7, with no clear D. Trimming stripped 0 bases from V and 2 bases from J, with 14 bases between. The CDR3 length is 16 residues. Looked up from germline, CDR1 is SGHAT and CDR2 is FQNNGV. The CDR3 bases are TGTGCCAGCAGCTTAGAGAGTGCAGGTCGCACCTACGAGCAGTACTTC. Translation gives CASSLESAGRTYEQYF.

This clonotype was observed many times. The chain employs TRBV12-3 or TRBV12-4 and TRBJ2-7; 13 nucleotides align to TRBD2. The trim removed 3 bases at V and 5 bases at J, leaving 7 bases unmatched. The CDR3 has 16 amino acids. For the CDR3, the DNA is TGTGCCAGCAGTTTGGGGACTAGCGGGATCATCAACGAGCAGTACTTC. This codes for CASSLGTSGIINEQYF.

The table lists this clonotype with a few counts. The chain carries TRBV7-9 and TRBJ2-2, with 7 bases lining up with TRBD1. Per the germline V gene, CDR1 is SEHNR and CDR2 is FQNEAQ (reference sequence). This CDR3 is built from 14 residues. Unmatched junction bases numbered 6, after V lost 5 bases and J lost 6 bases. The CDR3 nucleotides are TGTGCCAGCAGCGCCGGGACAGAACCCGGGGAGCTGTTTTTT. As protein: CASSAGTEPGELFF.

The chain is built from TRBV29-1 and TRBJ2-5; D not resolved. The CDR3 runs to 11 residues. Germline assignment: CDR1 SQVTM and CDR2 ANQGSEA. V lost 7 bases to trimming and J lost 7 bases, with 13 bases between them. This chain's CDR3 is CSENRVGTQYF. For the CDR3, the DNA is TGCAGCGAAAATAGGGTTGGGACCCAGTACTTC.

The chain carries TRBV2 and TRBJ1-5; D call uncertain. With 1 base removed from V and 4 bases from J, the gap between germline ends came to 11 bases. The CDR3 loop spans 15 amino acids. The germline V gene encodes CDR1 SNHLY and CDR2 FYNNEI. CDR3 nucleotide sequence: TGTGCCAGCAGTGAAGGGGGTTCTACTAATCAGCCCCAGCATTTT. Translating gives CASSEGGSTNQPQHF.

The V and J genes are TRBV28 and TRBJ1-1, with D possibly being TRBD1 (5 bases). This CDR3 is 12 amino acids long. V lost 3 bases to trimming and J lost 10 bases, with 12 bases between them. CDR1 MDHEN and CDR2 SYDVKM come from the germline V gene. CDR3 DNA sequence: TGTGCCAGCAGTTTTTCCTCGGGGGTAGCTTTCTTT. Protein sequence: CASSFSSGVAFF. The variable domain in full, completed from reference TRBV28 and TRBJ1-1, reads DVKVTQSSRYLVKRTGEKVFLECVQDMDHENMFWYRQDPGLGLRLIYFSYDVKMKEKGDIPEGYSVSREKKERFSLILESASTNQTSMYLCASSFSSGVAFFGQGTRLTVV.

The J gene is TRBJ2-5, the V gene TRBV15; D is perhaps TRBD2 (7 bases). The CDR3 runs 13 residues. The germline CDR1 and CDR2 sequences are LNHNV and YYDKDF (reference sequence). The V and J ends lost 5 bases and 5 bases respectively, with 12 bases between them. The DNA for the CDR3 is TGTGCCACCAGCCGGGGGGCGCTGGAGACCCAGTACTTC. Its translation is CATSRGALETQYF.

Turning to this clonotype: It may be a read error: a sequence one base away is much more abundant. V is TRBV6-1 and J is TRBJ2-3; 8 bases align to TRBD2. The CDR3 is 15 amino acids. CDR1 and CDR2 from the germline V gene are MNHNS and SASEGT. Trimming removed 5 bases from V and 6 bases from J; junction bases left unmatched: 10. Here the CDR3 DNA reads TGTGCCAGCAGTCCCCGTAGCGGGGCCTGGGATACGCAGTATTTT. Residues: CASSPRSGAWDTQYF.

This clonotype was observed at least ten times. The chain is built from TRBV5-1 and TRBJ1-2; 8 bases line up with TRBD1. Trimming took 3 bases from V and 0 from J; bases not matched to a gene: 4. Germline assignment: CDR1 SGHRS and CDR2 YFSETQ. This CDR3 comprises 15 residues. This chain's CDR3 is CASSSAGGTNYGYTF. The CDR3 DNA reads TGCGCCAGCAGCTCCGCAGGGGGCACTAACTATGGCTACACCTTC.

The CDR3 protein is CASSLIIPGFTEAFF. For the CDR3, the DNA is TGTGCCAGCAGTTTAATCATCCCGGGGTTCACTGAAGCTTTCTTT. The chain links TRBV28 to TRBJ1-1; the D is unclear. Germline loops: CDR1 MDHEN, CDR2 SYDVKM. The V end was cut by 2 bases, the J end by 4 bases, with 14 bases between. The CDR3 is made up of 15 amino acids.

The CDR3 is CASSQDNQVEAFF. The CDR3 DNA reads as TGTGCCAGCAGCCAAGATAATCAGGTAGAAGCTTTCTTT. J is TRBJ1-1 and V is TRBV3-1; D gene uncertain. The CDR3 contains 13 residues. CDR1 LGHDT and CDR2 YNNKEL come from the germline V gene (reference sequence). V was shortened by 0 bases and J by 8 bases, with 10 bases between the two germline ends.

The sample holds a few counts of this clonotype. V usage is TRBV28 and J usage is TRBJ2-3; no clear D. Trimming took off 6 bases at V and 4 bases at J, with 11 bases between the two ends. The CDR3 extends over 13 amino acids. Germline loops: CDR1 MDHEN, CDR2 SYDVKM. CDR3 residues: CASRALVPDTQYF. CDR3 coding DNA: TGTGCCAGCAGGGCCTTAGTACCAGATACGCAGTATTTT.

The rearrangement uses TRBV7-2 and TRBJ2-1, with 11 bases matching TRBD2. This CDR3 has 16 amino acids. Germline loops: CDR1 SGHTA, CDR2 FQGNSA. The ends lost 1 base at V and 9 bases at J; junction bases unmatched: 8. CDR3 bases: TGTGCCAGCAGCTTAGTGGGACTAGCGGCTGGTGGTGAGCAGTTCTTC. Translating gives CASSLVGLAAGGEQFF.

This clonotype was detected only a few times. The V gene is TRBV6-2 or TRBV6-3, the J gene TRBJ2-7; 7 bases line up with TRBD2. Germline V gives CDR1 MNHEY, CDR2 SVGEGT. There are 14 residues in the CDR3. The V gene end was trimmed by 7 bases and the J gene end by 0 bases; junction bases not matched to a gene: 6. The CDR3 here is CASKPAGNSYEQYF. The CDR3, as DNA: TGTGCCAGCAAACCAGCGGGAAACTCCTACGAGCAGTACTTC.

This clonotype has a handful of counts. The J gene is TRBJ1-5, the V gene TRBV20-1, with D unclear. The V and J ends lost 6 bases and 5 bases respectively, with 11 bases between them. CDR1 and CDR2 (germline): DFQATT, SNEGSKA (reference sequence). The CDR3 is 12 residues long. CDR3 amino acids: CSAVSPDQPQHF. CDR3 in DNA: TGCAGTGCCGTCTCGCCGGATCAGCCCCAGCATTTT.

This clonotype appeared a few times. The V gene is TRBV10-3, the J gene TRBJ1-6; D may be TRBD1 (6 bases). V lost 4 bases to trimming and J lost 5 bases, with 9 bases between them. This CDR3 is 14 amino acids long. The germline V gene has CDR1 ENHRY and CDR2 SYGVKD. The CDR3 bases are TGTGCCATCAGTGGGACAGTTGATAATTCACCCCTCCACTTT. Its protein is CAISGTVDNSPLHF.

This clonotype showed up just a few times. The chain has TRBV2 and TRBJ2-1; TRBD1 or TRBD2 may be the D gene (5 bases each). The CDR3 spans 19 residues. Germline values: CDR1 SNHLY, CDR2 FYNNEI. V shed 0 bases and J shed 8 bases, with 26 bases lying between them. In nucleotides, the CDR3 is TGTGCCAGCAGTGAAGCGCCCCAAGGGGCACTAGGGAGAGAGGATGAGCAGTTCTTC. This codes for CASSEAPQGALGREDEQFF.

The chain couples TRBV9 to TRBJ2-1; D tentatively reads TRBD1 or TRBD2 (5 bases each). Germline CDR1 and CDR2: SGDLS and YYNGEE. The CDR3 has 16 residues. Trimming stripped 4 bases from V and 2 bases from J, with 16 bases between. DNA for the CDR3: TGTGCCAGCAGCAGAGGGAGCCGGGACCCCTACAATGAGCAGTTCTTC. Encoded protein: CASSRGSRDPYNEQFF.

This clonotype was picked up many times. The V and J genes are TRBV29-1 and TRBJ2-3, with 7 bases fitting TRBD2. V lost 4 bases to trimming and J lost 4 bases; unmatched junction nucleotides: 8. Germline V gene sequence: CDR1 SQVTM, CDR2 ANQGSEA. CDR3 length: 14 residues. CDR3 sequence reads: CSVAGGSRADTQYF. In DNA form, the CDR3 reads TGCAGCGTTGCAGGCGGGAGCAGGGCAGATACGCAGTATTTT.

The chain has TRBV21-1 and TRBJ1-1; the D segment call TRBD1 is taken from the table without a DNA check. TRBV21-1 is a recognized pseudogene. The CDR3 runs to 15 residues. Written as DNA, the CDR3 is TGTGCCAGTTACGGCGCATCCGACATGAACACTGAAGCTTTCTTT. It encodes CASYGASDMNTEAFF.

The V call is TRBV27, the J call TRBJ1-4; a weak D match, TRBD1 (5 bases). V was trimmed by 8 bases and J by 2 bases, leaving 15 bases between them. Germline V gene data show CDR1 as MNHEY and CDR2 as SMNVEV (reference sequence). This CDR3 comprises 15 residues. CDR3 loop: CASPRDPGTNEKLFF. In DNA form, the CDR3 reads TGTGCCAGCCCCCGGGACCCCGGGACTAATGAAAAACTGTTTTTT.

This clonotype has a handful of counts. This chain joins TRBV7-2 and TRBJ2-3; D is uncertain. The CDR3 totals 13 residues. Germline V gives CDR1 SGHTA, CDR2 FQGNSA. Trimming pared 2 bases from V and 6 bases from J, leaving 9 bases between. In nucleotides, the CDR3 is TGTGCCAGCAGCTTATCCCCGGAGGATACGCAGTATTTT. As protein: CASSLSPEDTQYF. The whole variable domain, remainder taken from reference TRBV7-2 and TRBJ2-3, is GAGVSQSPSNKVTEKGKDVELRCDPISGHTALYWYRQSLGQGLEFLIYFQGNSAPDKSGLPSDRFSAERTGGSVSTLTIQRTQQEDSAVYLCASSLSPEDTQYFGPGTRLTVL.

This clonotype has just a few counts. V gene TRBV28 combines with J gene TRBJ1-6, with 7 bases that match TRBD1. The CDR3 sequence is 19 residues long. Trimming took 5 bases from V and 0 from J; bases not matched to a gene: 13. In germline, CDR1 is MDHEN, CDR2 SYDVKM. The CDR3 region has the DNA TGTGCCAGCAGTACGGATAGGGAGGGGGCCCACTCCTATAATTCACCCCTCCACTTT. Amino acids: CASSTDREGAHSYNSPLHF.

This clonotype has at least ten counts. This chain links TRBV10-3 with TRBJ1-5; 10 nucleotides line up with TRBD1. The CDR3 consists of 15 residues. Germline V gene data show CDR1 as ENHRY and CDR2 as SYGVKD. The trim removed 3 bases at V and 6 bases at J, leaving 5 bases unmatched. The CDR3 sequence is CAISDGTGVSQPQHF. The CDR3 coding sequence is TGTGCCATCAGTGACGGGACAGGGGTTAGTCAGCCCCAGCATTTT.

Note on this clonotype: This is likely a read error, given that the CDR3 carries no conserved phenylalanine or tryptophan at its end. This chain joins TRBV28 and TRBJ2-7, with TRBD1 identical over 8 bases. Trimming at V came to 5 bases and at J to 10 bases, leaving 4 bases not matched to a gene. The CDR3 has 11 amino acids. CDR1 and CDR2 from the germline V gene are MDHEN and SYDVKM. CDR3 region: CASSIGQGQYC. DNA for the CDR3: TGTGCCAGCAGTATTGGACAGGGCCAGTACTGC.

This chain links TRBV12-3 or TRBV12-4 with TRBJ2-7; 10 bases fit TRBD2. The CDR3 is 15 amino acids. V lost 6 bases and J lost 0; bases outside the gene matches: 5. CDR3 coding DNA: TGTGCCAGCAGCCGCGGACTAGCGGACTCCTACGAGCAGTACTTC. Encoded protein: CASSRGLADSYEQYF.

There are many counts of this clonotype. This chain uses TRBV3-1 with TRBJ1-1; 7 bases are a match to TRBD1. Trimming cost V 2 bases and J 5 bases; bases outside gene matches: 11. Germline V CDR1 and CDR2: LGHDT, YNNKEL (reference sequence). CDR3 size: 16 residues. CDR3 in DNA: TGTGCCAGCAGCCAACCCGGAGGGGGCGCAGGGACTGAAGCTTTCTTT. Residues: CASSQPGGGAGTEAFF.